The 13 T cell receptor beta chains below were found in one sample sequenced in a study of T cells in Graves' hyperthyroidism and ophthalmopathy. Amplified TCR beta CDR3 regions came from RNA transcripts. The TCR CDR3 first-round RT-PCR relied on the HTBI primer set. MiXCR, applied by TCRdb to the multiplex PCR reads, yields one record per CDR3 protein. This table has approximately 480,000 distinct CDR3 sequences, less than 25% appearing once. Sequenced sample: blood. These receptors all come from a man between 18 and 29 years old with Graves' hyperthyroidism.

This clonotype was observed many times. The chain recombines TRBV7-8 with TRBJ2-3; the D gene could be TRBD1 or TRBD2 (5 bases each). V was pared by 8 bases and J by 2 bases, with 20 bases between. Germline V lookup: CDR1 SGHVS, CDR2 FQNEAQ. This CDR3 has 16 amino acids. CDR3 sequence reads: CASLEGGAGLTDTQYF. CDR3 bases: TGTGCCAGCTTAGAGGGTGGGGCGGGCCTCACAGATACGCAGTATTTT.

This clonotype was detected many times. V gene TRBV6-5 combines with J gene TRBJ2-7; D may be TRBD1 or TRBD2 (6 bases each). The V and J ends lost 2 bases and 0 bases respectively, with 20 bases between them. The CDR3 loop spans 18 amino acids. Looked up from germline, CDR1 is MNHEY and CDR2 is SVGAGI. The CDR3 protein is CASSYRPQLRGASYEQYF. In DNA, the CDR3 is TGTGCCAGCAGTTACCGACCCCAGCTTAGGGGGGCCTCCTACGAGCAGTACTTC.

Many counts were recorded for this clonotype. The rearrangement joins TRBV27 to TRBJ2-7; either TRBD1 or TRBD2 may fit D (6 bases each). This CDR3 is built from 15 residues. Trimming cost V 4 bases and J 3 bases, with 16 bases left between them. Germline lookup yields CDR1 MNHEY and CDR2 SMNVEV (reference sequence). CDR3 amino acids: CASSSQGRTNYEQYF. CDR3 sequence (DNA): TGTGCCAGCAGTTCCCAGGGGAGGACGAACTACGAGCAGTACTTC.

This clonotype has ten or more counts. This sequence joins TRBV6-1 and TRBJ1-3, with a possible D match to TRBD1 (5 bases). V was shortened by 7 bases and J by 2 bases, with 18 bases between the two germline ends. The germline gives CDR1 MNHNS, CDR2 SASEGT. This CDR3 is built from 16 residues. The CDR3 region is CASTYGGRVAGNTIYF. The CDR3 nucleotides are TGTGCCAGCACCTACGGCGGCAGGGTCGCTGGAAACACCATATATTTT.

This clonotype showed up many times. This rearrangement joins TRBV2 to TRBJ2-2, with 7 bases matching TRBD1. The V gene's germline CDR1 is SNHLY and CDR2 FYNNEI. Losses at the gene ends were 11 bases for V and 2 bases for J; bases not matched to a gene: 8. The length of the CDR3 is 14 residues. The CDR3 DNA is TGTGCCTCTCAGAAGGGGGCAAACACCGGGGAGCTGTTTTTT. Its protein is CASQKGANTGELFF.

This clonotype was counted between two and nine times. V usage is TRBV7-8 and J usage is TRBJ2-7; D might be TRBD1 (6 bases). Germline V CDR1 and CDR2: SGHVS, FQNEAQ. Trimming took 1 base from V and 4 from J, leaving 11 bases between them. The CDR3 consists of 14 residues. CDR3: CASSLEAGAYEQYF. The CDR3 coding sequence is TGTGCCAGCAGCTTAGAAGCAGGGGCTTACGAGCAGTACTTC.

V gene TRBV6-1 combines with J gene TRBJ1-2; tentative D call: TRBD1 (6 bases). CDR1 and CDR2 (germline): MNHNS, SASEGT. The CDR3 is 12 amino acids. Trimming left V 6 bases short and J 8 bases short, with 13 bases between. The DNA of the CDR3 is TGTGCCAGCAGCCCAGGGGTGGGAGGCTACACCTTC. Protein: CASSPGVGGYTF.

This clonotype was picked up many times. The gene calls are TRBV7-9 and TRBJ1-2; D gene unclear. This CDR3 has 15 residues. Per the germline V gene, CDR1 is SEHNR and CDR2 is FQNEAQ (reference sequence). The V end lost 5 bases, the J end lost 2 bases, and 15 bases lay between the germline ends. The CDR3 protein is CASSISWTANYGYTF. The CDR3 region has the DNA TGTGCCAGCAGCATCAGCTGGACGGCGAACTATGGCTACACCTTC.

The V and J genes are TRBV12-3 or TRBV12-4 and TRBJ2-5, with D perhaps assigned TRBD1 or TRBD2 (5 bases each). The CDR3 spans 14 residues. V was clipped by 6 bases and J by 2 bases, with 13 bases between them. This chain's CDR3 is CASRPGALQETQYF. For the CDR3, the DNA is TGTGCCAGCAGGCCCGGGGCCCTGCAAGAGACCCAGTACTTC.

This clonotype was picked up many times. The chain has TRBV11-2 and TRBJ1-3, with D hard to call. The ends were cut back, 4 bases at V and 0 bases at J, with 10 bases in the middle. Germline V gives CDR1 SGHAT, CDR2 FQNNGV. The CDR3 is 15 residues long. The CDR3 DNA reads TGTGCCAGCAGCTCCCAGAAGGGCTCTGGAAACACCATATATTTT. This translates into CASSSQKGSGNTIYF.

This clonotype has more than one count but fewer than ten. CDR3 in amino acids: CASSYSEVGAFF. The CDR3, as DNA: TGTGCCAGCAGTTACTCAGAGGTGGGCGCTTTCTTT. The chain joins TRBV6-5 to TRBJ1-1, with unresolved D. The germline gives CDR1 MNHEY, CDR2 SVGAGI. The CDR3 spans 12 residues. With 0 bases removed from V and 11 bases from J, the gap between germline ends came to 10 bases.

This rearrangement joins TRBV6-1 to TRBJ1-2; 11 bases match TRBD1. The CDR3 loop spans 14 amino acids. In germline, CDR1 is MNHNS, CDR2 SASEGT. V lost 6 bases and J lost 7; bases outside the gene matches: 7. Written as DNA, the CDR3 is TGTGCCAGCAGACGGGACAGGGGGAGTCGTGGCTACACCTTC. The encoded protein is CASRRDRGSRGYTF.

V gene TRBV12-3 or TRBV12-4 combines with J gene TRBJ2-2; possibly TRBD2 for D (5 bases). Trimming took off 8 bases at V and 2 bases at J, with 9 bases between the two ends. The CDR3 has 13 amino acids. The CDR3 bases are TGTGCCAGCGGGAGACTTAACACCGGGGAGCTGTTTTTT. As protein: CASGRLNTGELFF.